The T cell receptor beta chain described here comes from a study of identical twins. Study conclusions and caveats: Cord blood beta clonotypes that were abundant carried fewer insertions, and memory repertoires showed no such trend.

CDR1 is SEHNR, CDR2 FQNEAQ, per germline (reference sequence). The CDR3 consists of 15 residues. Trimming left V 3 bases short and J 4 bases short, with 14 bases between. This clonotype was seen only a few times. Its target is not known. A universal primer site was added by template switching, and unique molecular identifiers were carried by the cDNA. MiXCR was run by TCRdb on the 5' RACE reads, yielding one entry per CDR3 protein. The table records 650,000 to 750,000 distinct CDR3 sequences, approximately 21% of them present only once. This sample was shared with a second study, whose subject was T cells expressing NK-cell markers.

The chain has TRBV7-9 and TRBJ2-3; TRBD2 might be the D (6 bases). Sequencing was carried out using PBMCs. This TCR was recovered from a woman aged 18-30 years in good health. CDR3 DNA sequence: TGTGCCAGCAGCTTGAGGTATTCGGGGGCAGATACGCAGTATTTT. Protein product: CASSLRYSGADTQYF.